The rows below give T cell receptor beta chains drawn from one sample of a study of T cells in Graves' hyperthyroidism and ophthalmopathy. TCRdb fed the multiplex PCR reads into MiXCR, producing one record per CDR3 protein. Of 450,000 to 650,000 distinct CDR3 sequences in the sample, around 20% were seen once. Sequenced: blood. Receptors originate from a man younger than 35 with Graves' hyperthyroidism. Both conserved end residues are part of each CDR3. The D gene is left open where the match is weak. Where a row states a size, it is once, few, many or the class of an expanded clone; other rows omit it.

TRBD1	few	TRBJ1-2	TRBV10-3	TGTGCCATACAGGGGGCTATGGGCTACACCTTC	CAIQGAMGYTF
NA	NA	TRBJ1-2	TRBV6-2/TRBV6-3	TGTCCCAGCAGTTACTTACACCTGAGGGGAGGAGGCTACACCTTC	CPSSYLHLRGGGYTF
NA	many	TRBJ1-1	TRBV19	TGTGCCAGTAGTATCCGGGAGAACACTGAAGCTTTCTTT	CASSIRENTEAFF
NA	many	TRBJ2-2	TRBV12-3/TRBV12-4	TGTGCCAGCAGCCCAACGGCCTTGGCCGGGGAGCTGTTTTTT	CASSPTALAGELFF
NA	few	TRBJ1-5	TRBV20-1	TGCAGTGCTTCTACCGGGACCCAGTATAGCAATCAGCCCCAGCATTTT	CSASTGTQYSNQPQHF
TRBD1	NA	TRBJ1-1	TRBV6-5	TGTGCCAGCAGTTACCGGGACAGCAACACTGAAGCTTTCTTT	CASSYRDSNTEAFF
NA	many	TRBJ1-1	TRBV2	TGTGCCAGCAGTCCAGAGACTGAAAACACTGAAGCTTTCTTT	CASSPETENTEAFF
NA	once	TRBJ1-1	TRBV28	TGTGCCAGCAGTTTATGGTTCAAGGATTTATCTGAAGCTTTCTTT	CASSLWFKDLSEAFF
NA	NA	TRBJ2-5	TRBV12-3/TRBV12-4	TGTGCCAGCAGTCCATCCCCACTGCAAGAGACCCAGTGCTTC	CASSPSPLQETQCF
NA	many	TRBJ2-2	TRBV12-5	TGTGCTAGTGGTTTGGTACTTTCAGGTCAGATTCCCGGGGAGCTGTTTTTT	CASGLVLSGQIPGELFF
NA	many	TRBJ1-5	TRBV6-1	TGTGCCAGCAGGGTGGCGATGGGTGAAAATCAGCCCCAGCATTTT	CASRVAMGENQPQHF
NA	few	TRBJ2-2	TRBV28	TGTGCCAGCAGTCCGGATTCAGGGCTGTTTTTT	CASSPDSGLFF
NA	many	TRBJ2-5	TRBV6-2/TRBV6-3	TGTGCCAGCAGTTGGGGGCCAGGGGCGCAAGAGACCCAGTACTTC	CASSWGPGAQETQYF
TRBD1	many	TRBJ1-1	TRBV5-1	TGCGCCAGCAGCATACAGGGGGCGGGCACTGAAGCTTTCTTT	CASSIQGAGTEAFF
TRBD1	NA	TRBJ2-1	TRBV12-3/TRBV12-4	TGTGCCAGCAGTTTATTCTCAGGACAGGGACGGAATGAGCAGTTCTTC	CASSLFSGQGRNEQFF
NA	many	TRBJ1-2	TRBV28	TGTGCCAGCCGGGACACGACTGGGGTTGGCTACACCTTC	CASRDTTGVGYTF
NA	few	TRBJ1-1	TRBV10-1	TGCGCCAGCAGTGAGTCGAAGGGGGGTAAGAACACTGAAGCTTTCTTT	CASSESKGGKNTEAFF
NA	few	TRBJ2-4	TRBV7-9	TGTGCCAGCAGCTCGGGGCAGGCGATAGCCAAAAACATTCAGTACTTC	CASSSGQAIAKNIQYF
NA	few	TRBJ2-3	TRBV24-1	TGTGCCACCAGTGACCCCAGGGGGGGGGGCACAGATACGCAGTATTTT	CATSDPRGGGTDTQYF
NA	many	TRBJ1-1	TRBV15	TGTGCCACCAGCACCGCCTGGCGTTCCTTGAACACTGAAGCTTTCTTT	CATSTAWRSLNTEAFF
NA	NA	TRBJ1-2	TRBV11-2	TGTGCCAGCGGCGGTGATGGGGGCTCGGACTATGGCTACACCTTC	CASGGDGGSDYGYTF
TRBD1	NA	TRBJ2-5	TRBV6-1	TGTGCCAGCAGTGACCCCCCGGACAGGGGTGAGACCCAGTACTTC	CASSDPPDRGETQYF
TRBD2	NA	TRBJ2-7	TRBV29-1	TGCAGCGTTGAAAAGAGTAGCGGGATCGAGCAGTACTTC	CSVEKSSGIEQYF
NA	many	TRBJ1-1	TRBV19	TGTGCCAGTAGTGCACAGATGAACACTGAAGCTTTCTTT	CASSAQMNTEAFF
NA	many	TRBJ1-3	TRBV5-1	TGCGCCAGCAGCACCGATACCTCTGGAAACACCATATATTTT	CASSTDTSGNTIYF
TRBD2	NA	TRBJ2-7	TRBV12-3/TRBV12-4	TGTGCCAGCATCTCGGGACTAGCGGGAGGCGAGCAGTACTTC	CASISGLAGGEQYF
TRBD2	many	TRBJ2-4	TRBV6-5	TGTGCCAGCAAAGTTAGCGGGGGGCAAAACATTCAGTACTTC	CASKVSGGQNIQYF
NA	many	TRBJ1-2	TRBV28	TGTGCCGGGGCCAGGGATAACCTCTATGGCTACACCTTC	CAGARDNLYGYTF
TRBD1	NA	TRBJ1-2	TRBV7-2	TGTGCCAGCAGCAGAGGGACAGATAGAGGCTACACCTTC	CASSRGTDRGYTF
NA	NA	TRBJ2-2	TRBV4-1	TGCGCCAGCAGCGTTGGCCCTCGGAGCGGGGAGCTGTTTTTT	CASSVGPRSGELFF
NA	NA	TRBJ2-5	TRBV11-2	TGTGCCAGCAGCTTTAGGCTGACATCGTACCAAGAGACCCAGTACTTC	CASSFRLTSYQETQYF
NA	many	TRBJ1-2	TRBV2	TGTGCCAGCAGTGAATATTCGGGGGAATATGGCTACACCTTC	CASSEYSGEYGYTF
NA	few	TRBJ2-7	TRBV2	TGTGCCAGCAGTGAAGCGCTTCCGATCCGCCTCTCTCCCACCTACGAGCAGTACTTC	CASSEALPIRLSPTYEQYF
TRBD1	NA	TRBJ1-1	TRBV28	TGTGCCAGCACAACCCTGGACAGGAAAGTCATGAACACTGAAGCTTTCTTT	CASTTLDRKVMNTEAFF
NA	NA	TRBJ1-5	TRBV7-2	TGTGCCAGCAGCTTAGCTCCAGGGTGGTATGGCAATCAGCCCCAGCATTTT	CASSLAPGWYGNQPQHF
NA	many	TRBJ2-5	TRBV7-3	TGTGCCAGCAGCTTAGAGGGGGGGCGAGAGACCCAGTACTTC	CASSLEGGRETQYF
TRBD1	few	TRBJ2-2	TRBV12-3/TRBV12-4	TGTGCCAGCGGCGACCCCCAGGGGGTTGGGGAGCTGTTTTTT	CASGDPQGVGELFF
TRBD2	NA	TRBJ2-7	TRBV9	TGTGCCAGCAGCCCAATAGCGGGAGGGGGCTACGAGCAGTACTTC	CASSPIAGGGYEQYF
TRBD1	many	TRBJ2-7	TRBV9	TGTGCCAGCAGCAGCGACAGGGCGAGCGAGCAGTACTTC	CASSSDRASEQYF
NA	many	TRBJ1-2	TRBV20-1	TGCAGTGTAGCAGGGGAAAACTATGGCTACACCTTC	CSVAGENYGYTF
TRBD2	few	TRBJ2-3	TRBV20-1	TGCAGTGCTAGAGATTCAGGGAGGGGCACAGATACGCAGTATTTT	CSARDSGRGTDTQYF
TRBD1	many	TRBJ1-1	TRBV20-1	TGCAGTGCGAGAGATTATGGGACAGGCGAAGCTTTCTTT	CSARDYGTGEAFF
NA	once	TRBJ2-5	TRBV6-2/TRBV6-3	TGTGCCAGCAGTTACACATCGGGAGAGGCAGAGACCCAGTACTTC	CASSYTSGEAETQYF
NA	many	TRBJ2-7	TRBV6-1	TGTGCCAGCACCTTAGATCAGGAATCCTACGAGCAGTACTTC	CASTLDQESYEQYF
TRBD2	few	TRBJ2-7	TRBV2	TGTGCCAGCAGTGGACTAGCGGGGCACTACGAGCAGTACTTC	CASSGLAGHYEQYF
NA	NA	TRBJ2-5	TRBV6-2/TRBV6-3	TGTGCCAGCAGTTCCTACCTGGGGGAGACCCAGTACTTC	CASSSYLGETQYF
NA	many	TRBJ1-2	TRBV6-5	TGTGCCAGCAGTTCCTCGACAGTTACCGGCGGCTACACCTTC	CASSSSTVTGGYTF
NA	many	TRBJ1-1	TRBV6-1	TGTGCCAGCAGTGACCCGAACCAGGCTGAAGCTTTCTTT	CASSDPNQAEAFF
NA	NA	TRBJ1-2	TRBV6-2/TRBV6-3	TGTGCCAGCAGCACCGCCTCCGGCTACACCTTC	CASSTASGYTF
NA	NA	TRBJ1-2	TRBV5-6	TGTGCCAGCAGCTTGGTCCGCAGGGCCGGCTACACCTTC	CASSLVRRAGYTF
TRBD2	few	TRBJ2-7	TRBV30	TGTGCCTGGAGACTAGCGGGGGGTCTTCGCAACGAGCAGTACTTC	CAWRLAGGLRNEQYF
TRBD2	NA	TRBJ2-5	TRBV20-1	TGCAGTGAGGGACTAGCGGGGGTAACCCAAGAGACCCAGTACTTC	CSEGLAGVTQETQYF
TRBD1	many	TRBJ2-7	TRBV28	TGTGCCAGCAGTTTAGGGGCAGGGGGCGACGAGCAGTACTTC	CASSLGAGGDEQYF
TRBD2	many	TRBJ2-7	TRBV5-1	TGCGCCAGCAGCTTCGGGGGGTCAGTATCCTACGAGCAGTACTTC	CASSFGGSVSYEQYF
NA	many	TRBJ1-1	TRBV6-5	TGTGCCAGCAGTTACCGGACGGGTGACACTGAAGCTTTCTTT	CASSYRTGDTEAFF